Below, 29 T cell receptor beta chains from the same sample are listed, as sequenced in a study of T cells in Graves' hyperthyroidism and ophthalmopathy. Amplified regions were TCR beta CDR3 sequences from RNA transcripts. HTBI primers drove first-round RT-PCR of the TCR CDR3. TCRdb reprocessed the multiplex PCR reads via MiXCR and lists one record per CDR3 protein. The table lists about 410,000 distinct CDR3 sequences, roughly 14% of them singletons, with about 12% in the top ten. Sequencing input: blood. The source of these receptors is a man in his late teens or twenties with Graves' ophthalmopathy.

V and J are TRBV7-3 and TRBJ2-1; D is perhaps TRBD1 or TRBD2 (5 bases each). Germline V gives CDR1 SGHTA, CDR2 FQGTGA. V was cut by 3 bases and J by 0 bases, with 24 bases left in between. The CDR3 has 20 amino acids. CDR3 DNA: TGTGCCAGCAGCTTCACCGGGACGAATTATGCCCCTACCTCCTACAATGAGCAGTTCTTC. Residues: CASSFTGTNYAPTSYNEQFF.

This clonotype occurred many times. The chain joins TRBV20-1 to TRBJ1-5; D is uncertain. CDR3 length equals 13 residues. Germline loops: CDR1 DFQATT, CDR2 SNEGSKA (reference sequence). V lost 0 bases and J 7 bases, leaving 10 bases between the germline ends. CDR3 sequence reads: CSAREVRAQPQHF. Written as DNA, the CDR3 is TGCAGTGCTAGAGAGGTAAGGGCACAGCCCCAGCATTTT.

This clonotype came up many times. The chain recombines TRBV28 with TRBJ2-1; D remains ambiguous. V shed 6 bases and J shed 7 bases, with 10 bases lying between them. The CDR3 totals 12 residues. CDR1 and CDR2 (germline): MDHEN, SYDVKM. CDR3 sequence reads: CASRTSVNEQFF. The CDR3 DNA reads TGTGCCAGCAGAACTTCCGTAAATGAGCAGTTCTTC.

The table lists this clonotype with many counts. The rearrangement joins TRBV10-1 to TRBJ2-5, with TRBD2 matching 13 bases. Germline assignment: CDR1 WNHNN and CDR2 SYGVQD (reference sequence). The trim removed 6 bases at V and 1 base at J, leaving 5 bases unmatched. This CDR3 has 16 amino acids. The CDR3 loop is CASSEGLAGVQETQYF. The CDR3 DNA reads TGCGCCAGCAGCGAAGGACTAGCGGGAGTCCAAGAGACCCAGTACTTC.

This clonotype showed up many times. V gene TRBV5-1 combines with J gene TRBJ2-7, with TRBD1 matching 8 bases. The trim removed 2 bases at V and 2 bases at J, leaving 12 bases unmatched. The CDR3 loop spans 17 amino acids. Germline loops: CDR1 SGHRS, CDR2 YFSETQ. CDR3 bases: TGCGCCAGCAGCTTTACACCCGGGACAGGAGGTCCCTACGAGCAGTACTTC. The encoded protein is CASSFTPGTGGPYEQYF.

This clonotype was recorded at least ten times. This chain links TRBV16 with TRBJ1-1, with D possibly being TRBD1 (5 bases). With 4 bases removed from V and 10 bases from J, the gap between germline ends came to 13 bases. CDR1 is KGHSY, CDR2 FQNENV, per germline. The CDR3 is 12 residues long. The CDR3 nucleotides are TGTGCCAGCAGCCTCTTAGAGGGGACAGCTTTCTTT. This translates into CASSLLEGTAFF.

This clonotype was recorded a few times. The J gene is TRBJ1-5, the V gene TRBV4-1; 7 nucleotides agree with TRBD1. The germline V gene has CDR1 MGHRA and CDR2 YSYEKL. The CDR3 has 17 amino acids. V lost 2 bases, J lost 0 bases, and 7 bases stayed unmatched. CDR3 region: CASSQPHGQDSNQPQHF. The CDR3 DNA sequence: TGCGCCAGCAGCCAACCCCACGGACAGGATAGCAATCAGCCCCAGCATTTT.

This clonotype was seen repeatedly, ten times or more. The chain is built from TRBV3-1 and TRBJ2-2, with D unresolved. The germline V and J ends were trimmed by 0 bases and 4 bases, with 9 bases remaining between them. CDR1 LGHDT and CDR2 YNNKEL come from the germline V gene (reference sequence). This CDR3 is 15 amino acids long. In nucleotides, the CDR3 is TGTGCCAGCAGCCAAGATGACGACCTCACCGGGGAGCTGTTTTTT. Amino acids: CASSQDDDLTGELFF.

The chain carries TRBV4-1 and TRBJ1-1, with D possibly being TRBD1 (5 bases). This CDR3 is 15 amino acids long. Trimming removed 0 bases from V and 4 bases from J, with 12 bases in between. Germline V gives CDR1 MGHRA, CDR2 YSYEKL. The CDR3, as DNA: TGCGCCAGCAGCCAAGAACCGGGGGTGGTCACTGAAGCTTTCTTT. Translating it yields CASSQEPGVVTEAFF.

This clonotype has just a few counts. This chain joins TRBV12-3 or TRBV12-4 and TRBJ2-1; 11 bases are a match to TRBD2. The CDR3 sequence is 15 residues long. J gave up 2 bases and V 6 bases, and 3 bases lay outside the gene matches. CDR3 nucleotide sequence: TGTGCCAGCAGCCGACTAGCGGGGACCTACAATGAGCAGTTCTTC. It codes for CASSRLAGTYNEQFF.

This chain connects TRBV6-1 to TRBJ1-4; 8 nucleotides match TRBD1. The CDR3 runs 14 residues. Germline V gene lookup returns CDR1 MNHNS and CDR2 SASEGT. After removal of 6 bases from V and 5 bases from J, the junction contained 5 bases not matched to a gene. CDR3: CASSADRANEKLFF. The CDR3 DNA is TGTGCCAGCAGCGCGGACAGGGCGAATGAAAAACTGTTTTTT.

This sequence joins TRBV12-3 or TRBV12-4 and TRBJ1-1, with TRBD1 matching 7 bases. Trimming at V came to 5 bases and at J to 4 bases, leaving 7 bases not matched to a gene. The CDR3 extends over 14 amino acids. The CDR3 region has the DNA TGTGCCAGCAGTCCCCAGACAGGGCCCACTGAAGCTTTCTTT. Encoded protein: CASSPQTGPTEAFF.

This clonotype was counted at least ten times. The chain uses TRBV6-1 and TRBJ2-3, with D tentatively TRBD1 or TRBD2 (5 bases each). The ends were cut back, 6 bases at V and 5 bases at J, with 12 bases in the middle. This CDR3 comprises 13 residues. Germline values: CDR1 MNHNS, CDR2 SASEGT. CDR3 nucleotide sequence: TGTGCCAGCAGACTCGGGACCGTAGATACGCAGTATTTT. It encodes CASRLGTVDTQYF.

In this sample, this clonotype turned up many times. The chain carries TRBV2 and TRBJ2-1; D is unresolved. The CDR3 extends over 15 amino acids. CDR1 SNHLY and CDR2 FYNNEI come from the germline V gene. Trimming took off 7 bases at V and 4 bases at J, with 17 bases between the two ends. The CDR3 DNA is TGTGCCAGCAATCCTGAGTCTACCGCATACAATGAGCAGTTCTTC. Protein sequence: CASNPESTAYNEQFF.

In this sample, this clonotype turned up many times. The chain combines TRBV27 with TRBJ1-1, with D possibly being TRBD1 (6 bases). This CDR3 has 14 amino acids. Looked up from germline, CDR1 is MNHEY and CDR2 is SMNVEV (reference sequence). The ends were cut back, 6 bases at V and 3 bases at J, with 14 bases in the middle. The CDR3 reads CASSRRGSDTEAFF. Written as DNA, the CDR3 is TGTGCCAGCAGCAGGAGGGGGAGTGACACTGAAGCTTTCTTT.

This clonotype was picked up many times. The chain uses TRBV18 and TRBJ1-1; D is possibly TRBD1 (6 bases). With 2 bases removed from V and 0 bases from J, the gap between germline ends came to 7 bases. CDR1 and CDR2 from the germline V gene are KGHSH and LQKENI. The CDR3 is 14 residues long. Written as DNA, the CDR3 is TGTGCCAGCTCACCAGACAGGTTGAACACTGAAGCTTTCTTT. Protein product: CASSPDRLNTEAFF.

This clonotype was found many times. Here the CDR3 reads CASSLQGAEDTEAFF. CDR3 nucleotide sequence: TGCGCCAGCAGCCTCCAGGGGGCGGAGGACACTGAAGCTTTCTTT. The V gene is TRBV5-1, the J gene TRBJ1-1, with TRBD1 identical over 8 bases. Germline V gene sequence: CDR1 SGHRS, CDR2 YFSETQ. The CDR3 consists of 15 residues. V shed 4 bases and J 3 bases; nucleotides not matched to a gene: 8.

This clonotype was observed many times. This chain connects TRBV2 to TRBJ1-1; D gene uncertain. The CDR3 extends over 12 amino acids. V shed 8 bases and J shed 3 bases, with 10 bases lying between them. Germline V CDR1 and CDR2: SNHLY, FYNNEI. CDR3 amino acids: CASGQQDTEAFF. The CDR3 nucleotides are TGTGCCAGCGGCCAACAAGACACTGAAGCTTTCTTT.

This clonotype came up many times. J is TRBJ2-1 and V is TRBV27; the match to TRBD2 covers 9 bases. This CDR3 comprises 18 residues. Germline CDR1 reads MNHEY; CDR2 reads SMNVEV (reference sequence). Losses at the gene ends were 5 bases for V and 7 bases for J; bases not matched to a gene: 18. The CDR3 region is CASSPDLLRLAARNEQFF. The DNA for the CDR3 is TGTGCCAGCAGTCCAGACCTTCTCCGACTAGCGGCAAGGAATGAGCAGTTCTTC.

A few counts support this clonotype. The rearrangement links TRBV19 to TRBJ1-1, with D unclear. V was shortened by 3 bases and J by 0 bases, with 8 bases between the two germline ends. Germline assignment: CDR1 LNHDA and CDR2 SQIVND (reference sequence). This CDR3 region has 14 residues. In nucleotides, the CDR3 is TGTGCCAGTAGTATGCTCGACTTGAACACTGAAGCTTTCTTT. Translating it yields CASSMLDLNTEAFF.

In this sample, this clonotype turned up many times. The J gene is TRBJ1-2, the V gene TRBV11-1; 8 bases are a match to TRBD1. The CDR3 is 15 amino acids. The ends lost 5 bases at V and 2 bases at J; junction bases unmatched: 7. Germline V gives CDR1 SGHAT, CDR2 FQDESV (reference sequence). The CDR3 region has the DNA TGTGCCAGCAGCCGGACAGGGCCCCCCAACTATGGCTACACCTTC. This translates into CASSRTGPPNYGYTF.

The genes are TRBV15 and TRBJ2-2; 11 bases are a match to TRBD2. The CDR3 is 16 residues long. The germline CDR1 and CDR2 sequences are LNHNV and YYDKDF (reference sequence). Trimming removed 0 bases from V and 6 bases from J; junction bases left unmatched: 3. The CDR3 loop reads CATSRDLAGGAGELFF. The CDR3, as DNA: TGTGCCACCAGCAGAGATTTAGCGGGAGGGGCCGGGGAGCTGTTTTTT. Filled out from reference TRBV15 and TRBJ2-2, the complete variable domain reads DAMVIQNPRYQVTQFGKPVTLSCSQTLNHNVMYWYQQKSSQAPKLLFHYYDKDFNNEADTPDNFQSRRPNTSFCFLDIRSPGLGDTAMYLCATSRDLAGGAGELFFGEGSRLTVL.

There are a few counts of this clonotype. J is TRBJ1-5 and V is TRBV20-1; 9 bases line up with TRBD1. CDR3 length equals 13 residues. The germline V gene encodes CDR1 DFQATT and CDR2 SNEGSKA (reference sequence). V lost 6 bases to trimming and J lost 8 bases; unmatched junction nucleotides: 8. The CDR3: CSAITGGVEPQHF. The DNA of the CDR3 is TGCAGTGCCATTACAGGGGGCGTGGAGCCCCAGCATTTT.

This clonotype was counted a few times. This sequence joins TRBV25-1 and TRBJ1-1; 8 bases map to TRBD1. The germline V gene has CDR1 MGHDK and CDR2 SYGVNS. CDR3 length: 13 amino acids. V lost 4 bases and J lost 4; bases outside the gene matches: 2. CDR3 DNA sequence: TGTGCCAGCAGTGCAGGGGGCACCACTGAAGCTTTCTTT. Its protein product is CASSAGGTTEAFF.

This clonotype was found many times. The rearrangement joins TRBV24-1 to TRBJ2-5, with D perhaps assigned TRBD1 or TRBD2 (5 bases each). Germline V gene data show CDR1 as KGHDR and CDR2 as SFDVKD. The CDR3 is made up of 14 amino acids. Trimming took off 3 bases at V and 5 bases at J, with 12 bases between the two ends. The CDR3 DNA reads TGTGCCACCAGTGATCACGGGGCTAAGGAGACCCAGTACTTC. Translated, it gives CATSDHGAKETQYF.

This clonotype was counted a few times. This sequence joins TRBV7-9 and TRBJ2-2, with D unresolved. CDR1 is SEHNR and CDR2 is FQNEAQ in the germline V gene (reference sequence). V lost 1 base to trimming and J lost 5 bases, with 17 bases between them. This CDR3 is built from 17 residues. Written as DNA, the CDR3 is TGTGCCAGCAGCTTAGGGGCTGCAGTCCGACAAACCGGGGAGCTGTTTTTT. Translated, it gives CASSLGAAVRQTGELFF.

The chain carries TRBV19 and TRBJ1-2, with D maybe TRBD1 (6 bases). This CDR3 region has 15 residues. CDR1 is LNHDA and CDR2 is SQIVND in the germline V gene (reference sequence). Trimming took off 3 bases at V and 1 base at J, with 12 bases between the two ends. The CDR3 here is CASSILQQGNYGYTF. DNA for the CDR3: TGTGCCAGTAGTATTCTTCAACAGGGTAACTATGGCTACACCTTC.

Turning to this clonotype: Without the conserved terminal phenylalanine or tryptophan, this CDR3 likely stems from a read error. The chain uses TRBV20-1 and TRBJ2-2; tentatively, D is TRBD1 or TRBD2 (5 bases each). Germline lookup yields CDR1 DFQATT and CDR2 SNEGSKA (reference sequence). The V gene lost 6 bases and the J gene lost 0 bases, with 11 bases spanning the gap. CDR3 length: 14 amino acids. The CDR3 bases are TGCAGTGCGCGTTGGGGGACGAACACCGGGGAGCTGTTTCTT. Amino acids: CSARWGTNTGELFL.

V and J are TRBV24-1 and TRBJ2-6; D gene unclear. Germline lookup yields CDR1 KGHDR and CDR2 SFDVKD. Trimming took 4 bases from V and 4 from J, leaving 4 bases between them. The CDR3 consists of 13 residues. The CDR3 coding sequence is TGTGCCACCAGTGAGCTCGGGGCCAACGTCCTGACTTTC. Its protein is CATSELGANVLTF.